These 24 T cell receptor beta chains originate from one sample sequenced in a study of Graves' ophthalmopathy and Graves' hyperthyroidism. Amplification targeted the TCR beta CDR3 regions, with RNA transcripts as the source material. Second-round multiplex PCR followed a first-round RT-PCR using HTBI primers. TCRdb redid the calling of the multiplex PCR reads with MiXCR, one entry per CDR3 protein. The sample holds more than 300,000 distinct CDR3 sequences; roughly 15% are singletons and the top ten take roughly 7%. The sample was peripheral blood. Receptors originate from a woman aged 18-35 years with stable Graves' hyperthyroidism.

This clonotype has at least ten counts. The chain links TRBV7-2 to TRBJ1-6, with TRBD1 as a possible D gene (5 bases). The length of the CDR3 is 17 residues. Germline CDR1 SGHTA, CDR2 FQGNSA. V was cut by 5 bases and J by 5 bases, with 19 bases left in between. The CDR3 sequence: CASSHYSGQANNSPLHF. Written as DNA, the CDR3 is TGTGCCAGCAGCCATTATTCGGGGCAGGCAAATAATTCACCCCTCCACTTT.

In this sample, this clonotype turned up many times. The rearrangement joins TRBV6-2 or TRBV6-3 to TRBJ2-5; D is perhaps TRBD1 (6 bases). This CDR3 is built from 13 residues. Trimming pared 5 bases from V and 5 bases from J, leaving 12 bases between. Germline V gene data show CDR1 as MNHEY and CDR2 as SVGEGT. CDR3 sequence (DNA): TGTGCCAGCAGTATTCAGGGGTACGAGACCCAGTACTTC. Translated: CASSIQGYETQYF.

This clonotype came up many times. V gene TRBV12-5 combines with J gene TRBJ1-5; TRBD1 is a possible D gene (5 bases). The germline CDR1 and CDR2 sequences are LGHNT and FRNRAP. CDR3 length: 14 residues. V was shortened by 3 bases and J by 3 bases, with 9 bases between the two germline ends. CDR3 residues: CASGLKGPNQPQHF. In DNA form, the CDR3 reads TGTGCTAGTGGTTTAAAGGGGCCCAATCAGCCCCAGCATTTT.

This clonotype was seen repeatedly, ten times or more. This rearrangement joins TRBV19 to TRBJ1-2; a possible D gene is TRBD1 (5 bases). The ends were cut back, 3 bases at V and 4 bases at J, with 12 bases in the middle. Per the germline V gene, CDR1 is LNHDA and CDR2 is SQIVND (reference sequence). The CDR3 runs 14 residues. In DNA form, the CDR3 reads TGTGCCAGTAGTATGCTGGACACCCTCTATGGCTACACCTTC. It specifies CASSMLDTLYGYTF.

This clonotype is a singleton in its sample. The chain employs TRBV15 and TRBJ2-5, with TRBD2 identical over 10 bases. In germline, CDR1 is LNHNV, CDR2 YYDKDF (reference sequence). V lost 5 bases and J lost 1; bases outside the gene matches: 13. The CDR3 has 18 amino acids. CDR3 sequence (DNA): TGTGCCACCAGCCCTTCTGGGACAGCGGGAGGGTTCCAAGAGACCCAGTACTTC. As protein: CATSPSGTAGGFQETQYF.

A remark on this clonotype: Just one base apart from a much larger clone, this may be a read error. The missing conserved phenylalanine or tryptophan at the end of this CDR3 makes a read error likely. The chain recombines TRBV19 with TRBJ1-2, with 7 bases lining up with TRBD1. J was trimmed by 3 bases and V by 7 bases; bases with no gene match: 5. Germline CDR1 LNHDA, CDR2 SQIVND (reference sequence). The CDR3 runs 13 residues. The CDR3 coding sequence is TGTGCCAGTACCCGCGGGACAGACTATGGCTACACCGTC. Its translation is CASTRGTDYGYTV.

The rearrangement uses TRBV7-9 and TRBJ1-3; D not resolved. V lost 1 base and J lost 0, with 7 bases in between. CDR1 and CDR2 from the germline V gene are SEHNR and FQNEAQ (reference sequence). The length of the CDR3 is 15 residues. The chain's CDR3 is CASSLVRSSGNTIYF. DNA of the CDR3: TGTGCCAGCAGCTTAGTCAGGTCCTCTGGAAACACCATATATTTT.

This clonotype was seen repeatedly, ten times or more. The V gene is TRBV6-2 or TRBV6-3, the J gene TRBJ2-7; possible D gene TRBD2, 6 bases. V was trimmed by 2 bases and J by 13 bases, leaving 24 bases between them. Germline CDR1 MNHEY, CDR2 SVGEGT. The CDR3 consists of 15 residues. The CDR3 DNA reads TGTGCCAGCAGTTACGAGGGACTCCGATACCCCACCTTCTACTTC. Its protein product is CASSYEGLRYPTFYF.

In its sample, this clonotype was seen many times. This chain uses TRBV7-8 with TRBJ2-7; D is unclear. With 7 bases removed from V and 0 bases from J, the gap between germline ends came to 13 bases. Germline values: CDR1 SGHVS, CDR2 FQNEAQ. The CDR3 is 14 residues long. The CDR3 nucleotides are TGTGCCAGCACCCTGGACGGTGCCTCCTACGAGCAGTACTTC. It codes for CASTLDGASYEQYF.

This clonotype came up many times. V is TRBV7-2 and J is TRBJ1-2; no reliable D call. This CDR3 is 13 amino acids long. V dropped 5 bases and J dropped 3 bases, with 10 bases sitting between them. The germline V gene has CDR1 SGHTA and CDR2 FQGNSA. CDR3 sequence reads: CASSPPRHYGYTF. The CDR3 bases are TGTGCCAGCAGCCCCCCCCGTCACTATGGCTACACCTTC.

In its sample, this clonotype was seen many times. This chain links TRBV6-1 with TRBJ1-2; D is possibly TRBD1 (5 bases). The CDR3 loop spans 14 amino acids. V was shortened by 6 bases and J by 8 bases, with 19 bases between the two germline ends. Germline assignment: CDR1 MNHNS and CDR2 SASEGT. DNA for the CDR3: TGTGCCAGCAGGAAAGACGGGGGTAGTCGGGGCTACACCTTC. Its translation is CASRKDGGSRGYTF.

This clonotype appeared many times. In nucleotides, the CDR3 is TGTGCCAGCTCACTCGAACAGGGGAGCAATCAGCCCCAGCATTTT. Amino acids: CASSLEQGSNQPQHF. The chain carries TRBV18 and TRBJ1-5; 7 bases align to TRBD1. The junction had 4 bases not matched to a gene; V was cut back by 4 bases and J by 1 base. This CDR3 is built from 15 residues. Germline loops: CDR1 KGHSH, CDR2 LQKENI.

This clonotype has ten or more counts. One end of the junction fails to match germline, which may point to a read error. The V and J genes are TRBV29-1 and TRBJ2-5; unclear D gene. This CDR3 has 11 amino acids. The germline gives CDR1 SQVTM, CDR2 ANQGSEA. CDR3 sequence (DNA): TGCAACGTTGAAGACCAAGAGACCCAGTACTTC. This codes for CNVEDQETQYF.

This clonotype came up many times. V and J are TRBV15 and TRBJ2-7; D assignment may be TRBD1 or TRBD2 (6 bases each). CDR3 length: 15 residues. Trimming stripped 5 bases from V and 4 bases from J, with 18 bases between. Looked up from germline, CDR1 is LNHNV and CDR2 is YYDKDF (reference sequence). CDR3 amino acids: CATSSRPGASYEQYF. CDR3 in DNA: TGTGCCACCAGCTCCCGCCCGGGGGCCTCTTACGAGCAGTACTTC.

There are many counts of this clonotype. The chain links TRBV30 to TRBJ1-2; D remains ambiguous. The CDR3 is 14 residues long. CDR1 is GTSNPN and CDR2 is SVGIG in the germline V gene (reference sequence). V lost 4 bases to trimming and J lost 6 bases, with 18 bases between them. The CDR3 sequence: CAWTPGHSKHGYTF. CDR3 DNA sequence: TGTGCCTGGACCCCGGGCCACTCCAAACATGGCTACACCTTC.

This clonotype was observed at least ten times. The CDR3 loop is CASSYPGAGTEAFF. Here the CDR3 DNA reads TGTGCCAGCAGTTACCCCGGGGCAGGCACTGAAGCTTTCTTT. The chain uses TRBV6-5 and TRBJ1-1, with D tentatively TRBD1 (5 bases). The CDR3 is made up of 14 amino acids. V was cut by 2 bases and J by 4 bases, with 11 bases left in between. In germline, CDR1 is MNHEY, CDR2 SVGAGI.

This clonotype was counted ten times or more. The chain is built from TRBV12-3 or TRBV12-4 and TRBJ2-7; no definite D call. Trimming removed 5 bases from V and 6 bases from J, with 17 bases in between. CDR3 length: 14 amino acids. As DNA, the CDR3 is TGTGCCAGCAGTCCCCGTCGGGCCCTATCCGAGCAGTACTTC. Its translation: CASSPRRALSEQYF.

This clonotype was detected ten times or more. The CDR3 loop is CSVEEGANQPQHF. CDR3 DNA: TGCAGCGTTGAGGAGGGGGCAAATCAGCCCCAGCATTTT. The chain links TRBV29-1 to TRBJ1-5, with 7 bases matching TRBD1. The CDR3 consists of 13 residues. V gave up 3 bases and J gave up 4 bases; unmatched junction bases: 3. The germline gives CDR1 SQVTM, CDR2 ANQGSEA.

The chain recombines TRBV19 with TRBJ2-3; weak D call: TRBD2 (5 bases). The germline CDR1 and CDR2 sequences are LNHDA and SQIVND (reference sequence). Trimming took 6 bases from V and 4 from J, leaving 14 bases between them. CDR3 size: 14 residues. The CDR3 sequence is CASRGRGAPDTQYF. The CDR3 DNA is TGTGCCAGTAGGGGCCGGGGTGCCCCAGATACGCAGTATTTT.

This clonotype has a count of ten or more. The chain recombines TRBV9 with TRBJ2-5; D not resolved. This CDR3 comprises 13 residues. V dropped 0 bases and J dropped 3 bases, with 6 bases sitting between them. Germline-derived CDR1 and CDR2 are SGDLS and YYNGEE. The CDR3 region is CASSVDTKETQYF. CDR3 coding DNA: TGTGCCAGCAGCGTAGACACTAAAGAGACCCAGTACTTC.

This clonotype was recorded many times. The CDR3, as DNA: TGCAGTGCTACCCGGGACAGGGATTCCTACGAGCAGTACTTC. Translating it yields CSATRDRDSYEQYF. The chain couples TRBV20-1 to TRBJ2-7; TRBD1 agrees at 9 bases. The length of the CDR3 is 14 residues. Germline CDR1 reads DFQATT; CDR2 reads SNEGSKA (reference sequence). V dropped 4 bases and J dropped 1; count of bases not matched to a gene: 5.

In its sample, this clonotype was seen many times. This chain joins TRBV5-1 and TRBJ1-1; D is perhaps TRBD1 (6 bases). CDR3 length equals 16 residues. From germline, CDR1 is SGHRS and CDR2 YFSETQ. The V end lost 0 bases, the J end lost 8 bases, and 20 bases lay between the germline ends. The CDR3 protein is CASSLAVRGGPGEAFF. The CDR3 DNA reads TGCGCCAGCAGCTTGGCCGTAAGAGGGGGACCGGGGGAAGCTTTCTTT.

The V call is TRBV30, the J call TRBJ1-1, with unresolved D. The V gene lost 0 bases and the J gene lost 7 bases, with 9 bases spanning the gap. This CDR3 is 12 amino acids long. Germline V lookup: CDR1 GTSNPN, CDR2 SVGIG (reference sequence). The CDR3 DNA sequence: TGTGCCTGGAGTGTACTTAGAAATGAAGCTTTCTTT. This codes for CAWSVLRNEAFF.

CDR3 loop: CASSPPMAGNSYEQYF. In DNA form, the CDR3 reads TGCGCCAGCAGCCCGCCAATGGCGGGGAACTCCTACGAGCAGTACTTC. The V call is TRBV4-1, the J call TRBJ2-7; TRBD2 might be the D (6 bases). From germline, CDR1 is MGHRA and CDR2 YSYEKL. The V and J ends lost 4 bases and 0 bases respectively, with 16 bases between them. The CDR3 length is 16 residues.